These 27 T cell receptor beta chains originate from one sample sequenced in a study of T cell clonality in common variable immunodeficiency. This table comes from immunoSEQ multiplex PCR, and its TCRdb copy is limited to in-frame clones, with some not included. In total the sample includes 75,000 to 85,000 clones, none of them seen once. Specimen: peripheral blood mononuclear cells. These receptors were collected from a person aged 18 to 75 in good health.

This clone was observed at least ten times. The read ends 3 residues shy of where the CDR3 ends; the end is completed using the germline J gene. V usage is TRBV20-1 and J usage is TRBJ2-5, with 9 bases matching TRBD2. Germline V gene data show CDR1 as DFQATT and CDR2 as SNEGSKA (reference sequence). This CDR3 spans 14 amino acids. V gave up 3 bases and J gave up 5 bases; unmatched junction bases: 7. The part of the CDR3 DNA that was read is TGCAGTGCTAGCGATCAGCGGGAGGCCGAGACC. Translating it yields CSASDQREAET. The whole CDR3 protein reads CSASDQREAETQYF.

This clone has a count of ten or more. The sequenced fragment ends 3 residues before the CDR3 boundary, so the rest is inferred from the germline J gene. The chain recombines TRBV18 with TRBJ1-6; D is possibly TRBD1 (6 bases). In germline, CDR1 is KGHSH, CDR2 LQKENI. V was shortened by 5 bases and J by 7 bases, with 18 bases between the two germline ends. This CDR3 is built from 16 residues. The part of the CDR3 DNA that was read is TGTGCCAGCTCATTCGAGGGGGGGGGCTGGAATTCACCC. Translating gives CASSFEGGGWNSP. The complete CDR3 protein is CASSFEGGGWNSPLHF.

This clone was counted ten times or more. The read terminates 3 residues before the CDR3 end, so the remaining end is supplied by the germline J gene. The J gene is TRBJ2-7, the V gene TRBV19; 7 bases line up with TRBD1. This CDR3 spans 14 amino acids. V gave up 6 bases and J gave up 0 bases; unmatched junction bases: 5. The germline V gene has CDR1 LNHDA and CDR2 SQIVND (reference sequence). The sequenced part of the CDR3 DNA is TGTGCCAGTAGCCTACAGGGGAGCTCCTACGAG. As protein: CASSLQGSSYE. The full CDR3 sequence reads CASSLQGSSYEQYF.

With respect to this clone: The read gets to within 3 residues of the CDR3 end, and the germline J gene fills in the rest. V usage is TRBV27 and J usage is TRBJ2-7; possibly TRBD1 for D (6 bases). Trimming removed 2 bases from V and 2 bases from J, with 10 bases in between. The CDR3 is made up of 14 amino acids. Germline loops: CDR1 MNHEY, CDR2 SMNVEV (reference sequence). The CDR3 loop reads CASSLGGQTYEQYF. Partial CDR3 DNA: TGTGCCAGCAGTTTAGGGGGCCAGACCTACGAG.

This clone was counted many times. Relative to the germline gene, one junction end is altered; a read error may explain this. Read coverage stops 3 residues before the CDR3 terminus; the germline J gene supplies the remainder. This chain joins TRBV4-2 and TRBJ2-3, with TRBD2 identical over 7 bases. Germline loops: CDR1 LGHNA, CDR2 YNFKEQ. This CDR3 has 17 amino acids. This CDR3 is CASSQDPGEGGTDTQYF. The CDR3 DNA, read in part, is TGCGCCAGCAGCCAAGATCCGGGGGAGGGAGGCACAGATACG.

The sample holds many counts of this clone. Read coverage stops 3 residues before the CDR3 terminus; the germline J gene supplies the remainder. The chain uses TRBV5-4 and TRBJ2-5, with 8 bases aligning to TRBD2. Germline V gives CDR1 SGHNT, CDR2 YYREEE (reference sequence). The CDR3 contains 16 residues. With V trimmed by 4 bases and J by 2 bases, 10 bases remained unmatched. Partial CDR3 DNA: TGTGCCAGCAGCGGGGGCGCGGGAGGTATTCAAGAGACC. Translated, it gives CASSGGAGGIQET. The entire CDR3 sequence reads CASSGGAGGIQETQYF. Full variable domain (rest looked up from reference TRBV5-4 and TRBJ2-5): ETGVTQSPTHLIKTRGQQVTLRCSSQSGHNTVSWYQQALGQGPQFIFQYYREEENGRGNFPPRFSGLQFPNYSSELNVNALELDDSALYLCASSGGAGGIQETQYFGPGTRLLVL.

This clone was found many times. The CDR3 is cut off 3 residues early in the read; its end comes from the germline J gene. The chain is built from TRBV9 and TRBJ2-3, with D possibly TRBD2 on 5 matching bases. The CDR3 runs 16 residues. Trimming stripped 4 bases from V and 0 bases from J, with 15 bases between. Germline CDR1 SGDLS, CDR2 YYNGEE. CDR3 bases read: TGTGCCAGCAGCTCAAACAAGGACTTGAGCACAGATACG. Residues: CASSSNKDLSTDT. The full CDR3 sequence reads CASSSNKDLSTDTQYF.

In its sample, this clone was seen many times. CDR3 DNA, as far as it was read: TGCAGTGCTAGGACCGCGGGACTCCCCTACGAG. The encoded protein is CSARTAGLPYE. The entire CDR3 is CSARTAGLPYEQYF. The gene calls are TRBV20-1 and TRBJ2-7, with a tentative D call TRBD2 (6 bases). The CDR3 end is not reached by the read, which stops 3 residues before it; the germline J gene fills it in. The CDR3 consists of 14 residues. Germline V lookup: CDR1 DFQATT, CDR2 SNEGSKA (reference sequence). V lost 3 bases, J lost 2 bases, and 14 bases lay in between.

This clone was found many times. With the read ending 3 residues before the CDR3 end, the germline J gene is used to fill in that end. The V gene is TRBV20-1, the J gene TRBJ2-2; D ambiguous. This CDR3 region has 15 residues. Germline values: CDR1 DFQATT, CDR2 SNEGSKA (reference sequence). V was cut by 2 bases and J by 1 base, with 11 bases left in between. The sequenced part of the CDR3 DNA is TGCAGTGCTAGAAGCGCCTCGCTGAACACCGGGGAG. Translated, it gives CSARSASLNTGE. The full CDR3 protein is CSARSASLNTGELFF.

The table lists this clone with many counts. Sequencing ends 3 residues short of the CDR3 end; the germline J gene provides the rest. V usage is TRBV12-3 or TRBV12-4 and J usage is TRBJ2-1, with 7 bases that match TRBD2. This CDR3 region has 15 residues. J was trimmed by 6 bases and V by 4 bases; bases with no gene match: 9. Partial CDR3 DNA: TGTGCCAGCAGTTCCGGGACTACACCCCGCAATGAG. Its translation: CASSSGTTPRNE. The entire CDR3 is CASSSGTTPRNEQFF.

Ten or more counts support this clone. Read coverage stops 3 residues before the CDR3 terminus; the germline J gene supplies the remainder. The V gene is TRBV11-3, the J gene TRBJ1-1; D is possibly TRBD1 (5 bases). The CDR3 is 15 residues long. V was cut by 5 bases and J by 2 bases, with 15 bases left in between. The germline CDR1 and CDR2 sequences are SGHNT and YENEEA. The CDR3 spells CASSLTGTFNTEAFF. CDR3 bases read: TGTGCCAGCAGCCTAACAGGAACTTTTAACACTGAA.

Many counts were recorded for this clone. Partial CDR3 DNA: TGTGCCAGAACACGCGTGAAGGGAGCGGGAAACACTGAA. It translates to CARTRVKGAGNTE. The CDR3 in its entirety is CARTRVKGAGNTEAFF. This chain links TRBV6-2 or TRBV6-3 with TRBJ1-1; no definite D call. The read halts 3 residues ahead of the CDR3 end, with the missing end drawn from the germline J gene. CDR3 length: 16 residues. The V end lost 9 bases, the J end lost 2 bases, and 22 bases lay between the germline ends. Germline V gene lookup returns CDR1 MNHEY and CDR2 SVGEGT.

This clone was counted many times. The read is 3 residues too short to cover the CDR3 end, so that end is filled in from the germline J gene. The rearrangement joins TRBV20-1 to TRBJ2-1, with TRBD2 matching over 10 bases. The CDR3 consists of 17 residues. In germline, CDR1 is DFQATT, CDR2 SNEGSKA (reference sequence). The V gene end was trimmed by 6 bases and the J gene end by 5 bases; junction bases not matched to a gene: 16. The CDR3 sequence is CSAARSPGTSVNNEQFF. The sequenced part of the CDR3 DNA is TGCAGTGCAGCACGTAGCCCCGGGACTAGCGTAAACAATGAG.

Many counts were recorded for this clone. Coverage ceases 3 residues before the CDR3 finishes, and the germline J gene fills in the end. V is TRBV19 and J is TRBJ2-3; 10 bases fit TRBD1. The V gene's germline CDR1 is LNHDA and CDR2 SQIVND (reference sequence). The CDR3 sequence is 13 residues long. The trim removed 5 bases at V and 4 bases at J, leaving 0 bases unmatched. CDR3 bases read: TGTGCCAGTAGTGGACAGGGGGCAGATACG. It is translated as CASSGQGADT. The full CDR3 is CASSGQGADTQYF.

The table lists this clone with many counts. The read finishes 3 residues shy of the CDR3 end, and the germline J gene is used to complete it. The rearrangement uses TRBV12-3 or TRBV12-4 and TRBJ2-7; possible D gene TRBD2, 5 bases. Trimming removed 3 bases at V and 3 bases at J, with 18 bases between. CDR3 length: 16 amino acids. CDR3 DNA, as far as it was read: TGTGCCAGCAGTTTCATTTTGGACTTTTGGGGCTACGAG. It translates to CASSFILDFWGYE. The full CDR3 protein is CASSFILDFWGYEQYF.

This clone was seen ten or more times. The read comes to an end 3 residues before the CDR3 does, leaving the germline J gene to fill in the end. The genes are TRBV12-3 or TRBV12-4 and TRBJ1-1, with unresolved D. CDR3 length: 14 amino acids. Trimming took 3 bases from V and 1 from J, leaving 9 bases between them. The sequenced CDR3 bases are TGTGCCAGCAGTTTGTTACGAGGGAACACTGAA. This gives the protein CASSLLRGNTE. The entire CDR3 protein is CASSLLRGNTEAFF.

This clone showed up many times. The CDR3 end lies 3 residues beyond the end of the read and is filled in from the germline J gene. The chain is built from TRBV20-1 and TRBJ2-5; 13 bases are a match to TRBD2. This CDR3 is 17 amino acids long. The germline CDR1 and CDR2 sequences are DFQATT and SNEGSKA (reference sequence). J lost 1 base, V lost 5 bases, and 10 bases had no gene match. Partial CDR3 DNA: TGCAGTGCTCGACTAGCGGGAGGATCGGCTCGCCAAGAGACC. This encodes CSARLAGGSARQET. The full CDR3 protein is CSARLAGGSARQETQYF.

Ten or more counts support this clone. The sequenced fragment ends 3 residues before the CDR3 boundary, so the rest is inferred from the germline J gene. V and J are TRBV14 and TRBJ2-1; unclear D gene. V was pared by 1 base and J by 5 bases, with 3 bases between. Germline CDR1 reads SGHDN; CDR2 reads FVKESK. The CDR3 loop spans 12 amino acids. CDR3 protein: CASSQVNNEQFF. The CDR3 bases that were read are TGTGCCAGCAGCCAAGTCAACAATGAG.

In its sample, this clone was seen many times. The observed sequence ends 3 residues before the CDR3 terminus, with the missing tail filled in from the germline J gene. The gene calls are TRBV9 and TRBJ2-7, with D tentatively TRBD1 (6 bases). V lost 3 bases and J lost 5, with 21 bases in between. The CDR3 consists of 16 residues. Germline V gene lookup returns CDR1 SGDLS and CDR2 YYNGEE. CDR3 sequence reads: CASSARDRSQGNEQYF. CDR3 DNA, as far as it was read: TGTGCCAGCAGCGCAAGAGACAGGAGTCAAGGAAACGAG. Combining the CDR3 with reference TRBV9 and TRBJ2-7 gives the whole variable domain DSGVTQTPKHLITATGQRVTLRCSPRSGDLSVYWYQQSLDQGLQFLIQYYNGEERAKGNILERFSAQQFPDLHSELNLSSLELGDSALYFCASSARDRSQGNEQYFGPGTRLTVT.

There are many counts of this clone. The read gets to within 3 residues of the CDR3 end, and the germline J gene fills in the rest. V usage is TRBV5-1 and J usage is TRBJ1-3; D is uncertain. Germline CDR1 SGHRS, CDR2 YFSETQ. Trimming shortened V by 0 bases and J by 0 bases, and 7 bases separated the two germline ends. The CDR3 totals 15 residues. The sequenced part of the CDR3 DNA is TGCGCCAGCAGCTTGGGCAGCGGCTCTGGAAACACC. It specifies CASSLGSGSGNT. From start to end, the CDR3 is CASSLGSGSGNTIYF. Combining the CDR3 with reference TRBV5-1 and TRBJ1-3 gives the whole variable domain KAGVTQTPRYLIKTRGQQVTLSCSPISGHRSVSWYQQTPGQGLQFLFEYFSETQRNKGNFPGRFSGRQFSNSRSEMNVSTLELGDSALYLCASSLGSGSGNTIYFGEGSWLTVV.

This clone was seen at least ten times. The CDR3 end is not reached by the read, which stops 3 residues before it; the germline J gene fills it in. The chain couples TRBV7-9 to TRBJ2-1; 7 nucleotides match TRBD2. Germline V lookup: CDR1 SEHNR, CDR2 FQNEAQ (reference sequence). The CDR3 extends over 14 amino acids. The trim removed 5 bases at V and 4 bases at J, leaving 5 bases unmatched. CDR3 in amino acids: CASSAGVPYNEQFF. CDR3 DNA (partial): TGTGCCAGCAGCGCGGGGGTTCCATACAATGAG.

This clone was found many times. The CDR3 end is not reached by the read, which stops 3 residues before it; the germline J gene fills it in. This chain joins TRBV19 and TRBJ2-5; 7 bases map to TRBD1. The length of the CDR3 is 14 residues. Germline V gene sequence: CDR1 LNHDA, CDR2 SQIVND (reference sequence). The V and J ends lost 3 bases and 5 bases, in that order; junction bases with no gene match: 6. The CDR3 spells CASSIKQGSETQYF. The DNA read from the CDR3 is TGTGCCAGTAGTATTAAACAGGGGAGCGAGACC.

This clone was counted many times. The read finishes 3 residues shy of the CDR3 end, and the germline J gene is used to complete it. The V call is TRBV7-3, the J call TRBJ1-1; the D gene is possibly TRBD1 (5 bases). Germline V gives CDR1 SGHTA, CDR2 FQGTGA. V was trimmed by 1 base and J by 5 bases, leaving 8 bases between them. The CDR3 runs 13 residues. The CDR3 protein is CASSLKRGTEAFF. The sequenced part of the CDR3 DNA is TGTGCCAGCAGCTTAAAAAGGGGAACTGAA.

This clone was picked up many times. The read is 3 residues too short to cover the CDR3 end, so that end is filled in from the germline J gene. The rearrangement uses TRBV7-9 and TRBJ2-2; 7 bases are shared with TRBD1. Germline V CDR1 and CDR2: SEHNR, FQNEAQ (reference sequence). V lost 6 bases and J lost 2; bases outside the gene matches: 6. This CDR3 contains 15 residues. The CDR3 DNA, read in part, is TGTGCCAGCAGGAGAGGGGGCCCCAACACCGGGGAG. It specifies CASRRGGPNTGE. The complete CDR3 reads CASRRGGPNTGELFF.

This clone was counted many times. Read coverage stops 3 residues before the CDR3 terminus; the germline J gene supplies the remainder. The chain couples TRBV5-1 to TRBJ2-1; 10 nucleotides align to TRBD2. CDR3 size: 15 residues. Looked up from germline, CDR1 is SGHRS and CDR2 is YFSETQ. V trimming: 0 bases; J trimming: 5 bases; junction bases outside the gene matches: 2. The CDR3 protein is CASSLGTSGNNEQFF. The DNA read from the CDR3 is TGCGCCAGCAGCTTGGGGACTAGCGGCAACAATGAG.

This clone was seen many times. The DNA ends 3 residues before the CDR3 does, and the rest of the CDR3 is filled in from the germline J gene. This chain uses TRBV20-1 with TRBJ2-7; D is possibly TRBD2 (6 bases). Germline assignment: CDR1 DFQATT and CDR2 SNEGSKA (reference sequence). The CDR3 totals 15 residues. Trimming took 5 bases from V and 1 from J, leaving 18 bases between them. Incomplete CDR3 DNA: TGCAGTGCTGAAACCGGGACTCTAAATTCCTACGAG. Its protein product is CSAETGTLNSYE. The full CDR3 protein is CSAETGTLNSYEQYF.

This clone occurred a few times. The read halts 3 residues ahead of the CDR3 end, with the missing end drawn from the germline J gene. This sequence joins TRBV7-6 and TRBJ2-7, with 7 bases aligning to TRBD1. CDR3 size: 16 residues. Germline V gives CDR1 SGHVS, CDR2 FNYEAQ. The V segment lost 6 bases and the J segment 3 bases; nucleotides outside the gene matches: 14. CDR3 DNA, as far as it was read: TGTGCCAGCAGAGACACCGGGACAGATAGGGTCTACGAG. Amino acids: CASRDTGTDRVYE. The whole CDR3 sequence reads CASRDTGTDRVYEQYF.